Following are 13 T cell receptor beta chains from one sample sequenced in a study of T cells in Graves' hyperthyroidism and ophthalmopathy. TCR beta CDR3 regions were amplified from RNA transcripts. A first-round RT-PCR of the TCR CDR3 used the HTBI primer set. TCRdb reprocessed the multiplex PCR reads with MiXCR, giving one entry per CDR3 protein. The sample carries approximately 690,000 distinct CDR3 sequences, about 14% recorded once. The specimen sequenced was blood. These receptors originate from a woman in her forties or fifties with Graves' ophthalmopathy.

The CDR3, as DNA: TGTGCCAGCAGCCGGTCAAACCGGGAATGGGAAGAGACCCAGTACTTC. It encodes CASSRSNREWEETQYF. This chain uses TRBV4-2 with TRBJ2-5, with D perhaps TRBD2 (5 bases). The V end was cut by 4 bases, the J end by 3 bases, with 18 bases between. The CDR3 runs to 16 residues. The germline gives CDR1 LGHNA, CDR2 YNFKEQ.

This clonotype was seen at least ten times. The chain links TRBV5-1 to TRBJ2-3; 8 nucleotides match TRBD1. V gave up 6 bases and J gave up 5 bases; unmatched junction bases: 8. This CDR3 is 14 amino acids long. Germline-derived CDR1 and CDR2 are SGHRS and YFSETQ. The CDR3 loop reads CASTPGQGGDTQYF. CDR3 in DNA: TGCGCCAGCACCCCAGGACAGGGTGGAGATACGCAGTATTTT.

This clonotype was found many times. V usage is TRBV29-1 and J usage is TRBJ1-2; tentative D call: TRBD1 (6 bases). The CDR3 runs 13 residues. V was cut by 4 bases and J by 5 bases, with 14 bases left in between. The germline CDR1 and CDR2 sequences are SQVTM and ANQGSEA. The CDR3 reads CSVVAGARYGYTF. The CDR3 DNA is TGCAGCGTTGTGGCGGGGGCGCGGTATGGCTACACCTTC. The full variable domain, rest sourced from reference TRBV29-1 and TRBJ1-2, is SAVISQKPSRDICQRGTSLTIQCQVDSQVTMMFWYRQQPGQSLTLIATANQGSEATYESGFVIDKFPISRPNLTFSTLTVSNMSPEDSSIYLCSVVAGARYGYTFGSGTRLTVV.

This chain connects TRBV24-1 to TRBJ2-2, with TRBD1 matching 9 bases. The germline gives CDR1 KGHDR, CDR2 SFDVKD. CDR3 size: 16 residues. Trimming took 0 bases from V and 6 from J; bases not matched to a gene: 4. In DNA form, the CDR3 reads TGTGCCACCAGTGATTTGCTTCGGACAGGGGCCGGGGAGCTGTTTTTT. Translating gives CATSDLLRTGAGELFF.

This clonotype was seen repeatedly, ten times or more. This chain links TRBV7-2 with TRBJ2-7, with no clear D. In germline, CDR1 is SGHTA, CDR2 FQGNSA. Deletions cut 3 bases from V and 0 bases from J, with 3 bases between. CDR3 size: 12 residues. The CDR3 protein is CASSLNSYEQYF. The CDR3 nucleotides are TGTGCCAGCAGCTTGAACTCCTACGAGCAGTACTTC.

This clonotype has just a few counts. This chain connects TRBV19 to TRBJ2-1; TRBD2 aligns across 11 bases. In germline, CDR1 is LNHDA, CDR2 SQIVND (reference sequence). J was trimmed by 12 bases and V by 9 bases; bases with no gene match: 22. CDR3 length: 17 amino acids. The CDR3: CARLKSTGLAGGGGQFF. The CDR3 nucleotides read TGTGCCAGACTCAAGTCCACCGGGCTAGCGGGAGGAGGCGGGCAGTTCTTC.

In this sample, this clonotype turned up a few times. The chain employs TRBV12-5 and TRBJ2-4; 9 bases are shared with TRBD1. This CDR3 region has 22 residues. Germline V lookup: CDR1 LGHNT, CDR2 FRNRAP. V was pared by 3 bases and J by 2 bases, with 23 bases of the junction left unmatched. CDR3 in DNA: TGTGCTAGTGGTTTCGAGAGGGCTACCGGGACAGGGATAGAGCTTACCAAAAACATTCAGTACTTC. It codes for CASGFERATGTGIELTKNIQYF.

At least ten counts were recorded for this clonotype. The V call is TRBV7-8, the J call TRBJ1-1, with D possibly TRBD1 on 5 matching bases. Germline V gene data show CDR1 as SGHVS and CDR2 as FQNEAQ. This CDR3 comprises 14 residues. The ends were cut back, 5 bases at V and 0 bases at J, with 10 bases in the middle. This chain's CDR3 is CASSTMGLNTEAFF. As DNA, the CDR3 is TGTGCCAGCAGCACTATGGGGCTGAACACTGAAGCTTTCTTT.

This clonotype was detected only a few times. The chain couples TRBV6-2 or TRBV6-3 to TRBJ2-1; a weak D match, TRBD2 (6 bases). The CDR3 totals 13 residues. In germline, CDR1 is MNHEY, CDR2 SVGEGT. Trimming stripped 6 bases from V and 4 bases from J, with 10 bases between. CDR3 in amino acids: CASRHGGYNEQFF. CDR3 sequence (DNA): TGTGCCAGCAGACACGGGGGATACAATGAGCAGTTCTTC.

The table lists this clonotype with many counts. The chain couples TRBV20-1 to TRBJ2-1, with a possible D match to TRBD1 (6 bases). The CDR3 consists of 15 residues. In germline, CDR1 is DFQATT, CDR2 SNEGSKA (reference sequence). Trimming pared 4 bases from V and 3 bases from J, leaving 16 bases between. CDR3 DNA: TGCAGTGCTAAACCCCCGACAGGCAGCTACAATGAGCAGTTCTTC. This sequence encodes CSAKPPTGSYNEQFF.

This clonotype was picked up many times. The rearrangement uses TRBV5-5 and TRBJ1-5; D might be TRBD1 (5 bases). Germline CDR1 SGHKS, CDR2 YYEKEE (reference sequence). The CDR3 contains 15 residues. Trimming stripped 2 bases from V and 0 bases from J, with 9 bases between. The CDR3 nucleotides read TGTGCCAGCAGCTTTTCGGGGACTAGCAATCAGCCCCAGCATTTT. Encoded protein: CASSFSGTSNQPQHF.

Ten or more counts support this clonotype. The V and J genes are TRBV28 and TRBJ1-2; a possible D gene is TRBD1 (6 bases). Trimming removed 4 bases at V and 6 bases at J, with 18 bases between. CDR3 length: 15 amino acids. Germline V lookup: CDR1 MDHEN, CDR2 SYDVKM. The CDR3 reads CASSSRDTGRDGYTF. The CDR3, as DNA: TGTGCCAGCAGTTCCCGGGACACCGGACGAGATGGCTACACCTTC.

V gene TRBV7-8 combines with J gene TRBJ2-7; possibly TRBD1 for D (6 bases). The CDR3 is 16 residues long. The germline V gene encodes CDR1 SGHVS and CDR2 FQNEAQ. V lost 0 bases and J lost 1, with 13 bases in between. CDR3 sequence reads: CASSLATGWDSYEQYF. The CDR3 DNA is TGTGCCAGCAGCTTAGCGACAGGTTGGGATTCCTACGAGCAGTACTTC.